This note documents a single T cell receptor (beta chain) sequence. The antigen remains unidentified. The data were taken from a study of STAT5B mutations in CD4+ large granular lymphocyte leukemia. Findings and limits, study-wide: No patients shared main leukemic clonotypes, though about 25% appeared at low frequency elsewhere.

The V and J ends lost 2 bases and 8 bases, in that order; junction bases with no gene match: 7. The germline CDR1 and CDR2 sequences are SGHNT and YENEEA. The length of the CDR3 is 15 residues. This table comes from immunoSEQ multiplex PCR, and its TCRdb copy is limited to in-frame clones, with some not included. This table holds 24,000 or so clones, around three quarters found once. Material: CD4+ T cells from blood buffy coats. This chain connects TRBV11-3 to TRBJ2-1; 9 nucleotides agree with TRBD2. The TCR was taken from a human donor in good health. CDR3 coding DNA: TGTGCCAGCAGCTTATTTAGCGGGAGAGGGGATGAGCAGTTCTTC. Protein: CASSLFSGRGDEQFF.